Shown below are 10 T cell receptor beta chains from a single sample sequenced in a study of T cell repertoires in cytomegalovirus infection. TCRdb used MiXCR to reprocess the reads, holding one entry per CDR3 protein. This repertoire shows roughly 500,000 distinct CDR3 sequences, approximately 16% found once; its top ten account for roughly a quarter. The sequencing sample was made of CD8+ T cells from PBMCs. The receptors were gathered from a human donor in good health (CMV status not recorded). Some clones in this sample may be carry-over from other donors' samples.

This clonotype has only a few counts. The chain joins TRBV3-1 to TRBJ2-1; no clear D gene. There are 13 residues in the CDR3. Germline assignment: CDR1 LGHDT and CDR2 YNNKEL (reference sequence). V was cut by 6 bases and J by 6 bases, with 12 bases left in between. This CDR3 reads CASSPGLLNEQFF. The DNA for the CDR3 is TGTGCCAGCAGTCCGGGCCTGCTCAATGAGCAGTTCTTC.

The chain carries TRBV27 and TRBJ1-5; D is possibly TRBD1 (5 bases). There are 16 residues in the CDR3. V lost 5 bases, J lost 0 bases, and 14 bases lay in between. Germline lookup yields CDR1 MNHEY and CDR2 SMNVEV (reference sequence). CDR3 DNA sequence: TGTGCCAGCAGTCCGACCGGGACGGATAGCAATCAGCCCCAGCATTTT. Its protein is CASSPTGTDSNQPQHF.

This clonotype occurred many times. The CDR3 here is CAISEVIYEQYF. The DNA of the CDR3 is TGTGCCATCAGTGAGGTGATTTACGAGCAGTACTTC. This chain uses TRBV10-3 with TRBJ2-7; D is ambiguous. The CDR3 consists of 12 residues. V lost 2 bases and J lost 4, with 6 bases in between. Germline V gene sequence: CDR1 ENHRY, CDR2 SYGVKD.

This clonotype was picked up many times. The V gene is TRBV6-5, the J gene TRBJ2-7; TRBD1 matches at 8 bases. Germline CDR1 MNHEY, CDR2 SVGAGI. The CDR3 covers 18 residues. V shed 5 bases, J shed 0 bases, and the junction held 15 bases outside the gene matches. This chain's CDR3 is CASSPRGQGHYYSYEQYF. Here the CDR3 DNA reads TGTGCCAGCAGTCCCCGCGGACAGGGACATTATTACTCCTACGAGCAGTACTTC.

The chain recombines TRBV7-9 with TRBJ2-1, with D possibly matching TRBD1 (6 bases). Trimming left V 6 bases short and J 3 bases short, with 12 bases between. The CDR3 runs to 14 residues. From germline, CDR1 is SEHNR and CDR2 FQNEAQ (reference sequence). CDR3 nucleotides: TGTGCCAGCAGACTGAAGGGGGACTACAATGAGCAGTTCTTC. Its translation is CASRLKGDYNEQFF.

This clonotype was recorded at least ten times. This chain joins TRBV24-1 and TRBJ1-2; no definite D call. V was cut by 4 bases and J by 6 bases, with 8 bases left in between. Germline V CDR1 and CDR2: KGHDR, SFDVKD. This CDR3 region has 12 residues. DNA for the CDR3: TGTGCCACCAGTGACACGAGGAATGGCTACACCTTC. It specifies CATSDTRNGYTF.

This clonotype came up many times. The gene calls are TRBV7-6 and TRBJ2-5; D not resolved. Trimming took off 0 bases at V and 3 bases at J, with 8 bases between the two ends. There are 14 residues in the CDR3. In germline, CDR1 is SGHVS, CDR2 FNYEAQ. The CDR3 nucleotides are TGTGCCAGCAGCTTAGCGGCAGCGAAAGAGACCCAGTACTTC. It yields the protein CASSLAAAKETQYF.

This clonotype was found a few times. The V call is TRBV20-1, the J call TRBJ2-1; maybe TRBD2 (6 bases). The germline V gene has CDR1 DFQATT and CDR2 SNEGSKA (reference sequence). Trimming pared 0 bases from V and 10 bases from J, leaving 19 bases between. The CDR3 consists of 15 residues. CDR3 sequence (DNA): TGCAGTGCTAGAGATAGTCTAGCGCCCTTACTAGAGCAGTTCTTC. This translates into CSARDSLAPLLEQFF.

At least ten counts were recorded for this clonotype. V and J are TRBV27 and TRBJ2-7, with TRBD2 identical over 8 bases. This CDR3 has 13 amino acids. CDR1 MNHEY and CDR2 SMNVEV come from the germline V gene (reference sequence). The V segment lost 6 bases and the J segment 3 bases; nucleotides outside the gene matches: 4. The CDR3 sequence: CASSLGLGYEQYF. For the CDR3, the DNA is TGTGCCAGCAGCTTGGGACTAGGCTACGAGCAGTACTTC.

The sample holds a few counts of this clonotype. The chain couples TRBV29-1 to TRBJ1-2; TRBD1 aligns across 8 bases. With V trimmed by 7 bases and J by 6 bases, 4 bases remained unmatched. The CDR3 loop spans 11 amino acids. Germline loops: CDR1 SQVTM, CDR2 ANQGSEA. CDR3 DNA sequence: TGCAGCGCCAGGGGGCCCAATGGCTACACCTTC. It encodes CSARGPNGYTF.